This TCR beta chain emerged from a study of beta chain features in type 1 diabetes. Across the study: Analysis included 100 million to 140 million sorted cells drawn from all samples. Findings of the study overall: Patients' naive, central memory and regulatory TCRB repertoires appeared more alike than those of healthy donors.

Sequencing targeted expressed TCRB transcripts, as all isolated RNA had been reverse transcribed. Clones were read by immunoSEQ multiplex PCR, and TCRdb kept only the in-frame ones, dropping some. The sample yields hundreds of thousands of clones, approximately 10% seen once. This clone showed up many times. No antigen is known for it. V lost 4 bases and J 7 bases, leaving 9 bases between the germline ends. This CDR3 has 12 residues. CDR1 is SGDLS and CDR2 is YYNGEE in the germline V gene. The gene calls are TRBV9 and TRBJ2-1; D perhaps matches TRBD2 (5 bases). The sequence derives from a woman aged 18-29 years in good health. Sequencing was done on a sample of naive CD4+ T cells from blood. The CDR3 DNA reads TGTGCCAGCAGCCGTGAGGGAAATGAGCAGTTCTTC. Protein sequence: CASSREGNEQFF. Based on the CDR3 plus reference TRBV9 and TRBJ2-1, the full variable domain is DSGVTQTPKHLITATGQRVTLRCSPRSGDLSVYWYQQSLDQGLQFLIQYYNGEERAKGNILERFSAQQFPDLHSELNLSSLELGDSALYFCASSREGNEQFFGPGTRLTVL.